A single sample gave rise to the 13 T cell receptor beta chains below, sequenced in a study of blood T cell repertoires in COVID-19 (dated by TCRdb to the early 2020s). Library creation used the immunoSEQ multiplex PCR assay. TCRdb provides this immuneACCESS table in a form limited to in-frame rearrangements. Some clones are lacking; in checked studies, under half of them reflect an unresolved V gene, and why the rest are absent is not known. The sample records around 170,000 clones, 88% of which are singletons. The top ten constitute under 4.5% of the sample. The sequencing sample was made of peripheral blood. These receptors originate from a woman aged 30 to 39 with acute or convalescent COVID-19.

A few counts support this clone. The rearrangement uses TRBV28 and TRBJ1-4; TRBD1 might be the D (5 bases). V was clipped by 6 bases and J by 6 bases, with 14 bases between them. The V gene's germline CDR1 is MDHEN and CDR2 SYDVKM. The CDR3 extends over 14 amino acids. CDR3 region: CASSPVGEDEKLFF. The DNA of the CDR3 is TGTGCCAGCAGCCCTGTAGGGGAGGATGAAAAACTGTTTTTT.

The V gene is TRBV5-1, the J gene TRBJ1-1; weak D call: TRBD1 (6 bases). Germline CDR1 is SGHRS and CDR2 is YFSETQ. This CDR3 is 16 amino acids long. V lost 2 bases and J lost 5, with 19 bases in between. The CDR3 spells CASSFGRGGRETEAFF. In DNA, the CDR3 is TGCGCCAGCAGCTTTGGGAGGGGGGGGCGAGAGACTGAAGCTTTCTTT.

The chain has TRBV30 and TRBJ2-1; the D is unclear. The germline gives CDR1 GTSNPN, CDR2 SVGIG (reference sequence). The CDR3 is made up of 12 amino acids. Trimming stripped 1 base from V and 5 bases from J, with 6 bases between. CDR3 sequence reads: CAWSDRDNEQFF. The CDR3 coding sequence is TGTGCCTGGAGTGACAGAGACAATGAGCAGTTCTTC.

The genes are TRBV10-3 and TRBJ1-4, with a tentative D call TRBD1 (5 bases). The CDR3 runs 13 residues. V was pared by 9 bases and J by 5 bases, with 13 bases between. Germline-derived CDR1 and CDR2 are ENHRY and SYGVKD. CDR3 loop: CAIAQDLNEKLFF. The CDR3 nucleotides are TGTGCCATAGCACAGGACCTGAATGAAAAACTGTTTTTT.

This sequence joins TRBV5-1 and TRBJ2-3, with D possibly being TRBD1 (8 bases). Deletions cut 3 bases from V and 15 bases from J, with 20 bases between. The CDR3 length is 13 residues. Germline V gene sequence: CDR1 SGHRS, CDR2 YFSETQ. As DNA, the CDR3 is TGCGCCAGCAGCTCCACAACAGGGGGACTAACTTATTTT. Translating it yields CASSSTTGGLTYF.

This chain links TRBV7-8 with TRBJ1-1; D may be TRBD1 (5 bases). The length of the CDR3 is 16 residues. The germline gives CDR1 SGHVS, CDR2 FQNEAQ. Trimming removed 5 bases from V and 5 bases from J, with 21 bases in between. The CDR3 region has the DNA TGTGCCAGCAGCCCCCAAAGGGCAGGGTTGGAGACTGAAGCTTTCTTT. Amino acid sequence: CASSPQRAGLETEAFF. Together with reference TRBV7-8 and TRBJ1-1, the CDR3 gives the full variable domain: GAGVSQSPRYKVAKRGQDVALRCDPISGHVSLFWYQQALGQGPEFLTYFQNEAQLDKSGLPSDRFFAERPEGSVSTLKIQRTQQEDSAVYLCASSPQRAGLETEAFFGQGTRLTVV.

This clone appeared once. The CDR3 reads CANRGWNTEAFF. The CDR3 nucleotides are TGTGCTAACAGGGGATGGAACACTGAAGCTTTCTTT. J is TRBJ1-1 and V is TRBV12-5; 7 nucleotides align to TRBD1. CDR3 length: 12 amino acids. The V gene end was trimmed by 10 bases and the J gene end by 1 base; junction bases not matched to a gene: 3. CDR1 is LGHNT, CDR2 FRNRAP, per germline.

There are a few counts of this clone. V and J are TRBV5-1 and TRBJ1-4; perhaps TRBD1 as D (6 bases). CDR3 length equals 16 residues. The V end was cut by 2 bases, the J end by 1 base, with 12 bases between. The V gene's germline CDR1 is SGHRS and CDR2 YFSETQ. CDR3 sequence (DNA): TGCGCCAGCAGCTTTGGGCAGGGGATAACTAATGAAAAACTGTTTTTT. Protein sequence: CASSFGQGITNEKLFF.

This clone was observed a single time. The chain employs TRBV7-8 and TRBJ2-5; D is unclear. Germline V gene data show CDR1 as SGHVS and CDR2 as FQNEAQ. Trimming removed 5 bases from V and 7 bases from J, with 11 bases in between. The CDR3 is made up of 12 amino acids. CDR3 protein: CASSPRFGTQYF. The CDR3 DNA reads TGTGCCAGCAGCCCCCGATTCGGGACCCAGTACTTC.

V usage is TRBV28 and J usage is TRBJ2-3, with a possible D match to TRBD1 (6 bases). The V gene lost 10 bases and the J gene lost 6 bases, with 17 bases spanning the gap. Germline V gene lookup returns CDR1 MDHEN and CDR2 SYDVKM. The CDR3 covers 13 residues. CDR3 nucleotides: TGTGCCACCGAGGGGGACCCAGGGGATACGCAGTATTTT. As protein: CATEGDPGDTQYF.

The V call is TRBV9, the J call TRBJ2-6; the match to TRBD1 covers 8 bases. The CDR3 covers 17 residues. V shed 4 bases and J 0 bases; nucleotides not matched to a gene: 6. Germline CDR1 and CDR2: SGDLS and YYNGEE. CDR3 in DNA: TGTGCCAGCAGCTCCGGGACAGGTCCCTCTGGGGCCAACGTCCTGACTTTC. It specifies CASSSGTGPSGANVLTF.

The CDR3 loop reads CASSRDRFLGYTF. The CDR3 DNA reads TGTGCCAGTAGTCGGGACAGGTTCCTCGGCTACACCTTC. The V gene is TRBV19, the J gene TRBJ1-2, with 8 positions matching TRBD1. The CDR3 is 13 amino acids. V shed 5 bases, J shed 8 bases, and the junction held 7 bases outside the gene matches. Germline-derived CDR1 and CDR2 are LNHDA and SQIVND (reference sequence).

The chain combines TRBV7-6 with TRBJ1-2, with D uncertain. Germline V gene sequence: CDR1 SGHVS, CDR2 FNYEAQ. This CDR3 has 13 residues. V was shortened by 2 bases and J by 0 bases, with 4 bases between the two germline ends. In nucleotides, the CDR3 is TGTGCCAGCAGCTTATGGCCTAACTATGGCTACACCTTC. As protein: CASSLWPNYGYTF.